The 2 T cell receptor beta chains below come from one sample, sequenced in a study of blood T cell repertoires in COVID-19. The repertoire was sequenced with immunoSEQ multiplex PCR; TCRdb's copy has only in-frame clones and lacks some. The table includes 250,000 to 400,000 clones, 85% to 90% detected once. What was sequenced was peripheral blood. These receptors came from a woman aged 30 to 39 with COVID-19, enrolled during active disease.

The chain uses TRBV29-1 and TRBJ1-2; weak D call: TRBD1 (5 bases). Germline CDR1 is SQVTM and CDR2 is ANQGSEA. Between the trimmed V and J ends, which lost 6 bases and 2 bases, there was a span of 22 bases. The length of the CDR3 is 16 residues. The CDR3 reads CSVGNEQAFLNYGYTF. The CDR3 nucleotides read TGCAGCGTGGGGAACGAACAGGCGTTCCTCAACTATGGCTACACCTTC. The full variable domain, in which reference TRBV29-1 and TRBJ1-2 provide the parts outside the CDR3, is SAVISQKPSRDICQRGTSLTIQCQVDSQVTMMFWYRQQPGQSLTLIATANQGSEATYESGFVIDKFPISRPNLTFSTLTVSNMSPEDSSIYLCSVGNEQAFLNYGYTFGSGTRLTVV.

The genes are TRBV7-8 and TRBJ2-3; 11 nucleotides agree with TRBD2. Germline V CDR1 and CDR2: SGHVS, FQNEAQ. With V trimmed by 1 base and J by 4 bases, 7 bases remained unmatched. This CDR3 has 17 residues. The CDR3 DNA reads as TGTGCCAGCAGCTTAGGCTCTAGCGGGAGGTTGGCAGATACGCAGTATTTT. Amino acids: CASSLGSSGRLADTQYF.